This T cell receptor beta chain was captured by sequencing in a study of identical twins. Broader study findings: Partial confounding of zero-insertion analyses by invariant MAIT and iNKT cells was possible.

Unique molecular identifiers were in the cDNA, with template-switch universal primer binding. TCRdb reanalysed the 5' RACE reads using MiXCR and keeps one entry per CDR3 protein. The data hold some 210,000 distinct CDR3 sequences, with 15% to 20% observed a single time. The CDR3 runs to 18 residues. After removal of 4 bases from V and 4 bases from J, the junction contained 14 bases not matched to a gene. Looked up from germline, CDR1 is SGHTA and CDR2 is FQGTGA. Concerning this clonotype: Its specificity is not known.

These same data were also listed under a study on T cells expressing NK-cell markers. According to that study: Sorted CD3+CD56+NKG2C+, CD3+CD56+NKG2C- and CD3+CD56-NKG2C+ T-cell subsets were beta-chain profiled. Evidence did not settle whether expanded NKG2C+ T cell clones targeted HCMV.

This chain uses TRBV7-3 with TRBJ2-1; 9 nucleotides line up with TRBD2. Sequencing input: CD8+ T cells sorted from blood. This clonotype was obtained from a woman under 30 in good health. CDR3 DNA: TGTGCCAGCAGCTCACGGAGAACGGAGACTAGCGGATACAATGAGCAGTTCTTC. It specifies CASSSRRTETSGYNEQFF. The complete variable domain, with remaining parts taken from reference TRBV7-3 and TRBJ2-1, reads GAGVSQTPSNKVTEKGKYVELRCDPISGHTALYWYRQSLGQGPEFLIYFQGTGAADDSGLPNDRFFAVRPEGSVSTLKIQRTERGDSAVYLCASSSRRTETSGYNEQFFGPGTRLTVL.